These T cell receptor beta chains were read from a single sample in a study of blood T cell repertoires in COVID-19. Assay: immunoSEQ multiplex PCR; the TCRdb copy retains only in-frame clones and omits some. This sample has around 130,000 clones, with roughly 84% found just once. Sequenced material: peripheral blood. The receptors stem from a man between 60 and 70 years old with acute or convalescent COVID-19. Both conserved end residues are part of each CDR3. D genes are given only for firm matches. The listing skips clone size in some rows; elsewhere it reads once, few, many or a size class.

D gene	V gene	clone size	J gene	CDR3 protein	CDR3 DNA
.	TRBV5-1	.	TRBJ2-7	CASSSQALSYEQYF	TGCGCCAGCAGCTCCCAAGCCCTGTCCTACGAGCAGTACTTC
TRBD2	TRBV5-1	.	TRBJ2-1	CASSLSGGSHNEQFF	TGCGCCAGCAGCCTTAGCGGGGGGTCTCACAATGAGCAGTTCTTC
.	TRBV6-5	.	TRBJ1-5	CASETGHQGQPQHF	TGTGCCAGCGAAACGGGACACCAAGGCCAGCCCCAGCATTTT
TRBD2	TRBV4-2	.	TRBJ2-5	CASSQGLAGGPKTQYF	TGTGCCAGCAGCCAAGGACTAGCGGGAGGGCCAAAGACCCAGTACTTC
.	TRBV9	.	TRBJ1-1	CASSALWNTEAFF	TGTGCCAGCAGCGCCCTTTGGAACACTGAAGCTTTCTTT
.	TRBV30	.	TRBJ1-1	CAWSKTQNTEAFF	TGTGCCTGGAGTAAGACTCAGAACACTGAAGCTTTCTTT
.	TRBV11-3	.	TRBJ2-3	CASSLRQGPGGTDTQYF	TGTGCCAGCAGCCTCCGCCAGGGGCCGGGTGGCACAGATACGCAGTATTTT
.	TRBV2	.	TRBJ2-5	CASKQYQETQYF	TGTGCCAGCAAACAGTACCAAGAGACCCAGTACTTC
.	TRBV18	once	TRBJ1-2	CASSPSRDYGYTF	TGTGCCAGCTCACCGAGCAGGGACTATGGCTACACCTTC
TRBD2	TRBV7-9	once	TRBJ2-2	CASSYGLAGSSGELFF	TGTGCCAGCAGCTATGGGTTAGCGGGATCGTCCGGGGAGCTGTTTTTT
.	TRBV6-5	.	TRBJ2-4	CASSPQGSGNIQYF	TGTGCCAGCAGCCCACAGGGTTCAGGAAACATTCAGTACTTC
TRBD1	TRBV7-9	.	TRBJ2-7	CASSRRQGLFYEQYF	TGTGCCAGCAGCCGTAGACAGGGCCTTTTCTACGAGCAGTACTTC